This TCR beta chain came from a study of T cells of healthy individuals (dated by TCRdb to the late 2010s). This clonotype has a count of ten or more. Its antigen is not yet known. The record has no base qualities; no much larger clone is one base away. To prepare the library, 5' RACE was applied. Sequencing instrument: Illumina MiSeq. TCRdb took the public reads, trimmed them with fastp at Q25, ran MiXCR for clone calling and kept in-frame beta chains. Every entry covers one CDR3 protein and lists the most common genes and DNA from its rows. Across this sample there are more than 60,000 distinct CDR3 sequences, with around 16% seen only once. Approximately 4.6% of the sample comes from the top ten. The CDR3 numbers 15 residues from cysteine through phenylalanine. Only the CDR3 part of the read is kept: 45 bases, read in frame from the first base. The germline ends are 10 bases apart after V is trimmed by 4 bases and J by 0 bases. CDR1 MGHRA and CDR2 YSYEKL were looked up in the germline V gene.

This receptor was taken from a human donor in good health. The chain was built from TRBV4-1 and TRBJ2-1, with an unclear D gene assignment. Read as DNA, the sequence is TGCGCCAGCAGCCTAGCAGAGAGCTCCTACAATGAGCAGTTCTTC. It translates to CASSLAESSYNEQFF.